One sample yielded the 32 T cell receptor beta chains listed below, sequenced in a study of regulatory T cells in long-lasting Graves disease. TCR beta libraries were built with iRepertoire HTBI primers and Arm-PCR of CDR3 regions. TCRdb reprocessed the multiplex PCR reads via MiXCR and lists one record per CDR3 protein. The data hold roughly 560,000 distinct CDR3 sequences, with approximately 16% observed a single time. The sample's time point: newly diagnosed GD, antithyroid drugs for less than 3 months. Extracted RNA from PBMCs served as the source of the TCR library. These data also formed part of another study, on T cells in Graves' hyperthyroidism and ophthalmopathy.

The sequences come from peripheral blood mononuclear cells (PBMCs), collected at new diagnosis, from a patient treated with antithyroid drugs. The receptors shown here come from a middle-aged woman with Graves disease.

This clonotype was observed at least ten times. The chain links TRBV6-1 to TRBJ1-2; 8 bases are shared with TRBD1. The V gene's germline CDR1 is MNHNS and CDR2 SASEGT. V shed 3 bases and J 5 bases; nucleotides not matched to a gene: 8. There are 15 residues in the CDR3. CDR3 protein: CASSDHGTGKYGYTF. The CDR3 nucleotides are TGTGCCAGCAGTGACCACGGGACAGGAAAGTATGGCTACACCTTC.

The chain recombines TRBV6-2 or TRBV6-3 with TRBJ1-3; D gene uncertain. V lost 6 bases and J lost 0, with 9 bases in between. The CDR3 spans 14 residues. CDR1 and CDR2 from the germline V gene are MNHEY and SVGEGT. Here the CDR3 DNA reads TGTGCCAGCAGATCATGGGGCTCTGGAAACACCATATATTTT. This gives the protein CASRSWGSGNTIYF.

This clonotype has ten or more counts. This rearrangement joins TRBV6-1 to TRBJ2-7, with 7 bases fitting TRBD1. CDR3 length: 14 residues. Germline CDR1 and CDR2: MNHNS and SASEGT. Trimming cost V 6 bases and J 2 bases; bases outside gene matches: 7. The CDR3 reads CASSPSTGTYEQYF. The CDR3 DNA follows: TGTGCCAGCAGCCCCTCGACAGGGACCTACGAGCAGTACTTC.

This chain uses TRBV19 with TRBJ1-6; a weak D match, TRBD1 (5 bases). This CDR3 has 15 residues. The V and J ends lost 7 bases and 1 base respectively, with 11 bases between them. In germline, CDR1 is LNHDA, CDR2 SQIVND (reference sequence). This CDR3 reads CASMPGPSYNSPLHF. The CDR3 bases are TGTGCCAGTATGCCGGGACCGTCCTATAATTCACCCCTCCACTTT.

As concerns this clonotype: A much bigger clone sits one base away, suggesting this may be a read error. The chain couples TRBV7-9 to TRBJ2-5; 12 bases fit TRBD2. The J call may be mistaken, given a closer DNA end match to TRBJ2-1. The CDR3 spans 15 residues. CDR1 is SEHNR and CDR2 is FQNEAQ in the germline V gene (reference sequence). The CDR3 DNA reads TGTGCCAGCAGCCTCACTAGCGGGGGGAGAAATGAGCAGTTCTTC. This encodes CASSLTSGGRNEQFF.

A few counts support this clonotype. V is TRBV12-3 or TRBV12-4 and J is TRBJ1-2; TRBD1 matches at 9 bases. V lost 5 bases to trimming and J lost 4 bases; unmatched junction nucleotides: 8. The CDR3 runs 15 residues. Here the CDR3 reads CASSLPGQGPYGYTF. The CDR3 DNA follows: TGTGCCAGCAGTCTCCCGGGACAGGGCCCCTATGGCTACACCTTC.

The chain couples TRBV7-2 to TRBJ1-5; 9 bases agree with TRBD1. Germline loops: CDR1 SGHTA, CDR2 FQGNSA. Trimming cost V 1 base and J 7 bases; bases outside gene matches: 5. CDR3 length: 15 amino acids. This CDR3 reads CASSLGQGEGQPQHF. CDR3 DNA sequence: TGTGCCAGCAGCTTAGGACAGGGGGAAGGACAGCCCCAGCATTTT. The full variable domain, in which reference TRBV7-2 and TRBJ1-5 provide the parts outside the CDR3, is GAGVSQSPSNKVTEKGKDVELRCDPISGHTALYWYRQSLGQGLEFLIYFQGNSAPDKSGLPSDRFSAERTGGSVSTLTIQRTQQEDSAVYLCASSLGQGEGQPQHFGDGTRLSIL.

A single count supports this clonotype. V and J are TRBV6-4 and TRBJ1-6, with unresolved D. Germline V lookup: CDR1 MRHNA, CDR2 SNTAGT. This CDR3 contains 13 residues. Trimming left V 0 bases short and J 12 bases short, with 9 bases between. CDR3 region: CASSDSRRQPLHF. The CDR3 DNA is TGTGCCAGCAGTGACTCTCGGAGGCAACCCCTCCACTTT.

The V and J genes are TRBV5-1 and TRBJ1-2; D is ambiguous. The CDR3 has 13 residues. Between the trimmed V and J ends, which lost 4 bases and 8 bases, there was a span of 15 bases. Germline V lookup: CDR1 SGHRS, CDR2 YFSETQ. CDR3 sequence reads: CASSQDGPGGYTF. The CDR3 coding sequence is TGCGCCAGCAGCCAGGACGGCCCGGGAGGCTACACCTTC.

This clonotype came up a few times. The V call is TRBV20-1, the J call TRBJ1-5; 7 nucleotides agree with TRBD1. Germline values: CDR1 DFQATT, CDR2 SNEGSKA (reference sequence). V was clipped by 3 bases and J by 0 bases; unmatched bases: 5. The CDR3 extends over 15 amino acids. CDR3 nucleotides: TGCAGTGCTAGCCTGGGACAGACTAGCAATCAGCCCCAGCATTTT. Encoded protein: CSASLGQTSNQPQHF.

This clonotype has ten or more counts. This sequence joins TRBV6-1 and TRBJ1-6; D unresolved. The germline V gene encodes CDR1 MNHNS and CDR2 SASEGT. Trimming removed 6 bases at V and 8 bases at J, with 8 bases between. The CDR3 contains 12 residues. CDR3 residues: CASRVLDSPLHF. The DNA for the CDR3 is TGTGCCAGCAGGGTGTTGGATTCACCCCTCCACTTT.

This clonotype was counted ten times or more. This sequence joins TRBV20-1 and TRBJ2-3; the D call may be TRBD1 or TRBD2 (5 bases each). The V end lost 2 bases, the J end lost 1 base, and 10 bases lay between the germline ends. The germline CDR1 and CDR2 sequences are DFQATT and SNEGSKA (reference sequence). This CDR3 contains 14 residues. The CDR3 DNA reads as TGCAGTGCTAGAAACGGGGCAGGCACAGATACGCAGTATTTT. Its protein product is CSARNGAGTDTQYF.

This clonotype has more than one count but fewer than ten. The chain joins TRBV20-1 to TRBJ1-2; D is undetermined. Germline V gene data show CDR1 as DFQATT and CDR2 as SNEGSKA (reference sequence). V lost 3 bases and J 4 bases, leaving 9 bases between the germline ends. The CDR3 covers 12 residues. CDR3 region: CSASNSVYGYTF. The CDR3, as DNA: TGCAGTGCTAGTAACAGTGTCTATGGCTACACCTTC.

A word on this clonotype: This may be a read error, as it is one base from a much larger clone. The chain recombines TRBV20-1 with TRBJ1-1, with 7 nucleotides matching TRBD1. Losses at the gene ends were 6 bases for V and 4 bases for J; bases not matched to a gene: 8. CDR3 size: 13 residues. Per germline, CDR1 DFQATT and CDR2 SNEGSKA (reference sequence). The DNA for the CDR3 is TGCAGTGCCAAGACAGGGATGAGCACTGAAGCTTTCTTT. It specifies CSAKTGMSTEAFF.

The table lists this clonotype with a few counts. The V call is TRBV5-5, the J call TRBJ2-4; D perhaps matches TRBD1 (6 bases). The CDR3 has 14 residues. Trimming took off 1 base at V and 1 base at J, with 6 bases between the two ends. Germline V CDR1 and CDR2: SGHKS, YYEKEE (reference sequence). For the CDR3, the DNA is TGTGCCAGCAGCTTGCAGGGGGCCAAAAACATTCAGTACTTC. Protein sequence: CASSLQGAKNIQYF.

This clonotype was recorded a few times. The rearrangement links TRBV19 to TRBJ1-2, with a possible D match to TRBD1 (5 bases). Per germline, CDR1 LNHDA and CDR2 SQIVND (reference sequence). Trimming left V 9 bases short and J 2 bases short, with 16 bases between. The CDR3 spans 14 residues. DNA of the CDR3: TGTGCCAGGGGGGACCCACGGGGGAACTATGGCTACACCTTC. Its protein product is CARGDPRGNYGYTF.

This clonotype was detected many times. The rearrangement joins TRBV5-1 to TRBJ2-7; the D is unclear. The ends were cut back, 4 bases at V and 2 bases at J, with 13 bases in the middle. Germline CDR1 SGHRS, CDR2 YFSETQ. This CDR3 comprises 14 residues. CDR3: CASSLGDGTYEQYF. CDR3 sequence (DNA): TGCGCCAGCAGCCTTGGCGACGGAACCTACGAGCAGTACTTC. The full variable domain, in which reference TRBV5-1 and TRBJ2-7 provide the parts outside the CDR3, is KAGVTQTPRYLIKTRGQQVTLSCSPISGHRSVSWYQQTPGQGLQFLFEYFSETQRNKGNFPGRFSGRQFSNSRSEMNVSTLELGDSALYLCASSLGDGTYEQYFGPGTRLTVT.

This clonotype showed up just a few times. The chain has TRBV9 and TRBJ1-2, with no clear D. CDR3 length equals 16 residues. Trimming took off 0 bases at V and 0 bases at J, with 12 bases between the two ends. Per the germline V gene, CDR1 is SGDLS and CDR2 is YYNGEE. The CDR3 is CASSVGAANPNYGYTF. CDR3 sequence (DNA): TGTGCCAGCAGCGTAGGAGCAGCAAACCCTAACTATGGCTACACCTTC.

The rearrangement uses TRBV7-2 and TRBJ2-1; 9 bases match TRBD2. This CDR3 comprises 14 residues. Losses at the gene ends were 5 bases for V and 10 bases for J; bases not matched to a gene: 9. Germline V gives CDR1 SGHTA, CDR2 FQGNSA. CDR3 sequence: CASSHSGGTYEQFF. The CDR3 DNA reads TGTGCCAGCAGCCACAGCGGGGGGACTTACGAGCAGTTCTTC.

In this sample, this clonotype turned up a few times. In DNA, the CDR3 is TGCGCCAGCAGCTTGGTATCCCCGGCAGGCAATTCACCCCTCCACTTT. Amino acids: CASSLVSPAGNSPLHF. This rearrangement joins TRBV5-1 to TRBJ1-6; D not certain. Germline V gives CDR1 SGHRS, CDR2 YFSETQ. The CDR3 is 16 residues long. The V end lost 0 bases, the J end lost 7 bases, and 14 bases lay between the germline ends.

Comment on this clonotype: This sequence may be a read error, since a much larger clone differs from it by one base. The conserved phenylalanine or tryptophan normally closing the CDR3 is absent here, so this likely arose from a read error. This chain uses TRBV2 with TRBJ1-6, with TRBD1 identical over 9 bases. With V trimmed by 8 bases and J by 8 bases, 4 bases remained unmatched. CDR1 and CDR2 from the germline V gene are SNHLY and FYNNEI. The CDR3 has 13 residues. The CDR3 here is CASRDREDSPLHS. The DNA for the CDR3 is TGTGCCAGCCGGGACAGGGAAGATTCACCCCTCCACTCT.

This clonotype has more than one count but fewer than ten. V usage is TRBV30 and J usage is TRBJ1-2; D perhaps matches TRBD1 (5 bases). V was trimmed by 5 bases and J by 0 bases, leaving 19 bases between them. This CDR3 has 16 amino acids. Germline V gene lookup returns CDR1 GTSNPN and CDR2 SVGIG (reference sequence). CDR3 loop: CAWGATDTGANYGYTF. The CDR3, as DNA: TGTGCCTGGGGTGCCACGGATACAGGAGCTAACTATGGCTACACCTTC.

The chain joins TRBV18 to TRBJ2-2; TRBD1 might be the D (5 bases). The CDR3 totals 14 residues. Trimming cost V 3 bases and J 6 bases, with 11 bases left between them. The germline CDR1 and CDR2 sequences are KGHSH and LQKENI. In DNA form, the CDR3 reads TGTGCCAGCTCACCTCCAGGGTTCCCCGGGGAGCTGTTTTTT. Encoded protein: CASSPPGFPGELFF.

The chain joins TRBV12-3 or TRBV12-4 to TRBJ1-1, with 9 bases fitting TRBD1. V was pared by 6 bases and J by 0 bases, with 5 bases of the junction left unmatched. The CDR3 is 15 amino acids. The CDR3 protein is CASSPTGGVNTEAFF. CDR3 DNA: TGTGCCAGCAGCCCGACAGGGGGAGTGAACACTGAAGCTTTCTTT.

This sequence joins TRBV12-3 or TRBV12-4 and TRBJ2-7; D not resolved. V was clipped by 11 bases and J by 3 bases, with 14 bases between them. CDR3 length equals 12 residues. The CDR3 sequence is CAPPGVGYEQYF. The CDR3 DNA reads TGTGCCCCCCCGGGTGTAGGCTACGAGCAGTACTTC.

This clonotype was observed many times. The chain has TRBV18 and TRBJ1-2; no clear D. CDR1 and CDR2 from the germline V gene are KGHSH and LQKENI. The V end was cut by 2 bases, the J end by 3 bases, with 7 bases between. The CDR3 is 13 amino acids. Here the CDR3 DNA reads TGTGCCAGCTCACCAGAGGGCGACTATGGCTACACCTTC. Translation gives CASSPEGDYGYTF.

This clonotype occurred many times. This rearrangement joins TRBV2 to TRBJ1-2; the D is unclear. This CDR3 is 12 amino acids long. Trimming left V 2 bases short and J 7 bases short, with 8 bases between. Germline-derived CDR1 and CDR2 are SNHLY and FYNNEI. The CDR3 DNA is TGTGCCAGCAGTGAAATCCCTAGTGGCTACACCTTC. The encoded protein is CASSEIPSGYTF.

V usage is TRBV18 and J usage is TRBJ1-4, with D perhaps matching TRBD1 (6 bases). Trimming took 3 bases from V and 6 from J, leaving 11 bases between them. Germline CDR1 reads KGHSH; CDR2 reads LQKENI. The CDR3 sequence is 14 residues long. CDR3 nucleotide sequence: TGTGCCAGCTCACCGAGGGGGGCGTATGAAAAACTGTTTTTT. Encoded protein: CASSPRGAYEKLFF.

This clonotype was seen at least ten times. This chain uses TRBV7-2 with TRBJ2-1; no firm D call. CDR3 length equals 16 residues. V was clipped by 2 bases and J by 9 bases, with 20 bases between them. CDR1 is SGHTA and CDR2 is FQGNSA in the germline V gene. The CDR3 here is CASSLPRLTFAGEQFF. Written as DNA, the CDR3 is TGTGCCAGCAGCTTACCCCGACTGACCTTCGCCGGTGAGCAGTTCTTC.

At least ten counts were recorded for this clonotype. Mismatch with germline at one junction end may stem from a read error. The chain uses TRBV5-1 and TRBJ1-1; TRBD1 agrees at 7 bases. Germline lookup yields CDR1 SGHRS and CDR2 YFSETQ. The CDR3 spans 13 residues. The CDR3 nucleotides read TGCGCCAGCAGCGTTGGGGCCAGGGGGGAGAGCCTCTTT. This gives the protein CASSVGARGESLF.

This clonotype was recorded at least ten times. The chain employs TRBV28 and TRBJ1-6, with no clear D. The ends were cut back, 3 bases at V and 4 bases at J, with 16 bases in the middle. Germline loops: CDR1 MDHEN, CDR2 SYDVKM. The CDR3 spans 17 residues. CDR3 coding DNA: TGTGCCAGCAGTTTTTTTCTCACCGACCGTTATAATTCACCCCTCCACTTT. Translation: CASSFFLTDRYNSPLHF.

This clonotype was recorded only once. The chain couples TRBV24-1 to TRBJ2-1; D is unresolved. The CDR3 length is 12 residues. V lost 4 bases, J lost 3 bases, and 3 bases lay in between. Germline CDR1 and CDR2: KGHDR and SFDVKD. In DNA, the CDR3 is TGTGCCACCAGTGACGGCTACAATGAGCAGTTCTTC. It specifies CATSDGYNEQFF.